This T cell receptor (beta chain) was found in a study of identifying expanded T cells in peripheral blood. Study-level findings and limits: Technical replicates showed around 1.2 changed clones; two weeks roughly 18; four weeks 19. Variance in clone template counts between approximately 2-week samples significantly increased with total template count across all healthy donors.

This CDR3 is 14 amino acids long. The V segment lost 7 bases and the J segment 0 bases; nucleotides outside the gene matches: 6. The V gene's germline CDR1 is SNHLY and CDR2 FYNNEI. No infections or other immune events were documented during collection. Remarks on this clone: The antigen is not known.

Measured with immunoSEQ multiplex PCR; TCRdb has only the in-frame clones, and not every one. Of about 86,000 clones in the sample, roughly 90% are singletons; the top ten hold approximately 6%. The V gene is TRBV2, the J gene TRBJ2-7; 7 bases align to TRBD1. Sequenced: blood. This TCR was sampled from a person aged 18 to 70 in good health. CDR3 loop: CASKTTGISYEQYF. CDR3 coding DNA: TGTGCCAGCAAGACGACAGGGATCTCCTACGAGCAGTACTTC.